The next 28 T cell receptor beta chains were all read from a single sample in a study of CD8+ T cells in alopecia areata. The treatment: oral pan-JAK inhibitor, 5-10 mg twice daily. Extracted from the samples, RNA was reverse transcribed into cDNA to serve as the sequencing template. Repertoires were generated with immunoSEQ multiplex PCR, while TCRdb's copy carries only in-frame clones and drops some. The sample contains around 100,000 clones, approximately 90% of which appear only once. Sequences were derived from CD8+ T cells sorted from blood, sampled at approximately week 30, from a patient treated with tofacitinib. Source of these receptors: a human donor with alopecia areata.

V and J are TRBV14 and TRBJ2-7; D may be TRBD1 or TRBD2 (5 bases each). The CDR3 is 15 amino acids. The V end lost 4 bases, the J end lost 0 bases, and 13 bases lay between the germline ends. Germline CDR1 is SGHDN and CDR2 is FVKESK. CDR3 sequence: CASSLSGTTSYEQYF. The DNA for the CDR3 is TGTGCCAGCAGCCTTTCCGGGACGACCTCCTACGAGCAGTACTTC. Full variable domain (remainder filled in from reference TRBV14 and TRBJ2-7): EAGVTQFPSHSVIEKGQTVTLRCDPISGHDNLYWYRRVMGKEIKFLLHFVKESKQDESGMPNNRFLAERTGGTYSTLKVQPAELEDSGVYFCASSLSGTTSYEQYFGPGTRLTVT.

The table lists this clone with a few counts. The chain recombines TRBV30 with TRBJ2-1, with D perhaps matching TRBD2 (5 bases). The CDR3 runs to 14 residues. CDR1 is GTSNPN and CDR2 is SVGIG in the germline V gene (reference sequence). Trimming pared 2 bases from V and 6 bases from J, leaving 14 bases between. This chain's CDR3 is CAWSLGSAGNEQFF. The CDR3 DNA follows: TGTGCCTGGAGTTTGGGGTCGGCGGGCAATGAGCAGTTCTTC. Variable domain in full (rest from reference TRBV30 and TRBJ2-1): SQTIHQWPATLVQPVGSPLSLECTVEGTSNPNLYWYRQAAGRGLQLLFYSVGIGQISSEVPQNLSASRPQDRQFILSSKKLLLSDSGFYLCAWSLGSAGNEQFFGPGTRLTVL.

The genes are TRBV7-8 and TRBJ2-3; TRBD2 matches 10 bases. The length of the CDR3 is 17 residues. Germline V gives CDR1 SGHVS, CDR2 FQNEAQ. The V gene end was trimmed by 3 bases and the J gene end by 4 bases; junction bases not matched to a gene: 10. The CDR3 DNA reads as TGTGCCAGCAGCTTCTGGATACTAGCGGGACAGGCAGATACGCAGTATTTT. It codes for CASSFWILAGQADTQYF.

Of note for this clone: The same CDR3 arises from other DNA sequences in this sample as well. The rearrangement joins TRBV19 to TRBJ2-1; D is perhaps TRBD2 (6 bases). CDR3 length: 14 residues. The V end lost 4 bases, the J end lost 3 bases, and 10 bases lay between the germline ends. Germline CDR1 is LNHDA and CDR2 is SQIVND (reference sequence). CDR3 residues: CASSSGGDYNEQFF. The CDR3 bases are TGTGCCAGTAGTAGCGGAGGGGACTACAATGAGCAGTTCTTC.

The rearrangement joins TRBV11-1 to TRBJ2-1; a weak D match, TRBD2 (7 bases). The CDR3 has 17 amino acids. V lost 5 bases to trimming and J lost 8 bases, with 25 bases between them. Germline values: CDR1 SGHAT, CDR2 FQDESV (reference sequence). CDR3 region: CASSRNMRGGPSDEQFF. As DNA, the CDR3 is TGTGCCAGCAGCCGTAATATGAGGGGGGGCCCTTCCGATGAGCAGTTCTTC.

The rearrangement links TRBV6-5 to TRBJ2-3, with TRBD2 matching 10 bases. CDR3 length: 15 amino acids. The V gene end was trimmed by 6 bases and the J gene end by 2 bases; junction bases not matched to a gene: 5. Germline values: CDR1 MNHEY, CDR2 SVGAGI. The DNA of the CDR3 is TGTGCCAGCAGCGAACTAGCGGGACCCACAGATACGCAGTATTTT. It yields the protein CASSELAGPTDTQYF.

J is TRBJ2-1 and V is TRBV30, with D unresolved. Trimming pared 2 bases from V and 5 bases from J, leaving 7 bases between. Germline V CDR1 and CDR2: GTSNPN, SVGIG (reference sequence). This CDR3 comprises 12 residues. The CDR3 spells CAWSREDNEQFF. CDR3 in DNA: TGTGCCTGGAGTAGGGAAGACAATGAGCAGTTCTTC.

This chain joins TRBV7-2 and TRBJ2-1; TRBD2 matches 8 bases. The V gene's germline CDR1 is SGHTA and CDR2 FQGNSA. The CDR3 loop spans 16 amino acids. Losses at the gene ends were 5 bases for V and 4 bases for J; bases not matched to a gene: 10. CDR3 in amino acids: CASSLGWRGAYNEQFF. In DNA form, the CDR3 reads TGTGCCAGCAGCCTAGGGTGGCGGGGGGCGTACAATGAGCAGTTCTTC.

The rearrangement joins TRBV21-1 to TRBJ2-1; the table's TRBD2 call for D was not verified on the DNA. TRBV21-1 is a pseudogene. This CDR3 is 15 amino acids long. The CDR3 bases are TGTGCCAGCAGCTCAACTAGCGGGATCTACAATGAGCAGTTCTTC. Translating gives CASSSTSGIYNEQFF.

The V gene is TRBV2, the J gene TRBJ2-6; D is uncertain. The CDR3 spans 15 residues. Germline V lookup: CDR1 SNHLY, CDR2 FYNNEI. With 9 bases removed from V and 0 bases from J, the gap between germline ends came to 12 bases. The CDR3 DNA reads TGTGCCAGATTCCCAAGTCTCTCTGGGGCCAACGTCCTGACTTTC. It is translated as CARFPSLSGANVLTF.

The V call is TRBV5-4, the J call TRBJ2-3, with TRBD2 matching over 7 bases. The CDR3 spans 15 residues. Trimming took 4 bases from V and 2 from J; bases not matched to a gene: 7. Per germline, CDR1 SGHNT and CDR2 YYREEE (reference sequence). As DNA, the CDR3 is TGTGCCAGCAGCCCACCGAGCGGGGACACAGATACGCAGTATTTT. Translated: CASSPPSGDTDTQYF.

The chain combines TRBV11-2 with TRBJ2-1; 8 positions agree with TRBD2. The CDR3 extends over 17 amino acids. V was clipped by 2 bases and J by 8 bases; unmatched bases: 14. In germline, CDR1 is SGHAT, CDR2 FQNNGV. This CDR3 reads CASSLRYSGGPFDEQFF. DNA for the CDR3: TGTGCCAGCAGCTTAAGGTACAGCGGGGGACCGTTCGATGAGCAGTTCTTC.

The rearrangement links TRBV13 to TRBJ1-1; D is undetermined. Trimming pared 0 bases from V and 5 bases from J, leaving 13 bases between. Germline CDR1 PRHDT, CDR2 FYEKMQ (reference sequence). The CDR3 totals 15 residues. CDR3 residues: CASSLGPVGDTEAFF. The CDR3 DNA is TGTGCCAGCAGCTTAGGCCCTGTGGGTGATACTGAAGCTTTCTTT.

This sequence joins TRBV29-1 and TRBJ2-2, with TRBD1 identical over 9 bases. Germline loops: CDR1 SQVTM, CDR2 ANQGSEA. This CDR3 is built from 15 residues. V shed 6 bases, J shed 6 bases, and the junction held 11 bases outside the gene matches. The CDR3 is CSVAIGTGKAGELFF. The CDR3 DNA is TGCAGCGTAGCGATCGGGACAGGGAAGGCCGGGGAGCTGTTTTTT.

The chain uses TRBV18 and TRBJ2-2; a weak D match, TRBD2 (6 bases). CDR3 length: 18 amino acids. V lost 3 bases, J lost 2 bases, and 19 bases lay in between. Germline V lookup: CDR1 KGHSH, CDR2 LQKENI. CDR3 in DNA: TGTGCCAGCTCACCTGTACGGGTTAGCGGAGGAAACACCGGGGAGCTGTTTTTT. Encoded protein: CASSPVRVSGGNTGELFF.

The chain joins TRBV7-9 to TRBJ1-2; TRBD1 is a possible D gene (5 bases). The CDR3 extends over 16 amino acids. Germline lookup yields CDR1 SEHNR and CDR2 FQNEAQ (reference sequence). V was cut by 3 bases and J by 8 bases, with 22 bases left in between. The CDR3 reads CASSFLVSGQPGGYTF. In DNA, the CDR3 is TGTGCCAGCAGCTTCCTCGTGTCGGGGCAGCCGGGGGGCTACACCTTC.

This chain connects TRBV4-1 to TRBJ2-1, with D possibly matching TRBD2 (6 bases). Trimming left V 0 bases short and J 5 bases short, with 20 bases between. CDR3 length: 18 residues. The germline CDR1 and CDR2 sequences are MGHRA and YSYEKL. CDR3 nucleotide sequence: TGCGCCAGCAGCCAAGAAGCAAGTCCCGGGACTGCTGACAATGAGCAGTTCTTC. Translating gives CASSQEASPGTADNEQFF.

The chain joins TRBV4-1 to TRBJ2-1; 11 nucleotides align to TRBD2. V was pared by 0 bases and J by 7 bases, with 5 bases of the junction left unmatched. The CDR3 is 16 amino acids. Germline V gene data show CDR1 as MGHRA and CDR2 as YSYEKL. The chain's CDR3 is CASSQDKGLAANEQFF. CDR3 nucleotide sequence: TGCGCCAGCAGCCAAGATAAGGGACTAGCGGCAAATGAGCAGTTCTTC.

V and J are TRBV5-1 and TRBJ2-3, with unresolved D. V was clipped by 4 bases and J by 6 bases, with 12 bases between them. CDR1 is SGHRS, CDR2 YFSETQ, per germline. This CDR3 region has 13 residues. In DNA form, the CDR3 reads TGCGCCAGCAGCCCTCAAGTGGAGGATACGCAGTATTTT. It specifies CASSPQVEDTQYF.

CDR3 region: CASSLQQGNTEAFF. The DNA for the CDR3 is TGCGCCAGCAGCCTACAGCAGGGGAACACTGAAGCTTTCTTT. The chain recombines TRBV4-3 with TRBJ1-1; a possible D gene is TRBD1 (5 bases). Trimming removed 4 bases at V and 1 base at J, with 10 bases between. CDR1 is LGHNA and CDR2 is YSLEER in the germline V gene. CDR3 length equals 14 residues.

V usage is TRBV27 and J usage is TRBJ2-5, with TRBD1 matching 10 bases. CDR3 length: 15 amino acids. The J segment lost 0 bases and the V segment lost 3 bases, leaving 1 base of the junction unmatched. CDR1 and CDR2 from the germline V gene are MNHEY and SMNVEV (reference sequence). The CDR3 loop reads CASSLGQGYQETQYF. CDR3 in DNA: TGTGCCAGCAGTTTGGGACAGGGGTACCAAGAGACCCAGTACTTC.

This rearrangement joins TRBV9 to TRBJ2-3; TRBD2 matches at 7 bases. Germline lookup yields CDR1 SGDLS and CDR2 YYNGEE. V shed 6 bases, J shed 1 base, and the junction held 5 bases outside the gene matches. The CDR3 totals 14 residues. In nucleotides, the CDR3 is TGTGCCAGCACTAGGGCGGGGGGCACAGATACGCAGTATTTT. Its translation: CASTRAGGTDTQYF.

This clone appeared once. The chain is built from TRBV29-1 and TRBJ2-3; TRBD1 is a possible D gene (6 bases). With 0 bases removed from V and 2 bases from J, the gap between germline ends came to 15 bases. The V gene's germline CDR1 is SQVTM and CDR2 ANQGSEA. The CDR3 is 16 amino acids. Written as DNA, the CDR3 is TGCAGCGTTGAAGACCTCCCGGCAGGGGACACAGATACGCAGTATTTT. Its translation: CSVEDLPAGDTDTQYF.

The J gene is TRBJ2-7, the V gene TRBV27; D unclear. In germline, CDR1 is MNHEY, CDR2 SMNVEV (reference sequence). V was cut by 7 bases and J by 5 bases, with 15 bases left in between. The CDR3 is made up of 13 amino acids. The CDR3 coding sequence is TGTGCCAGCACCCCTGGACCGGTGGACGAGCAGTACTTC. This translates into CASTPGPVDEQYF.

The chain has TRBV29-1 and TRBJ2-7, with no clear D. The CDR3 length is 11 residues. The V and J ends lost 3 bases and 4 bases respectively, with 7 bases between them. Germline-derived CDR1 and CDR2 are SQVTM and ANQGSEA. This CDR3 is CSVESRYEQYF. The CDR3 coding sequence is TGCAGCGTTGAGAGTCGGTACGAGCAGTACTTC.

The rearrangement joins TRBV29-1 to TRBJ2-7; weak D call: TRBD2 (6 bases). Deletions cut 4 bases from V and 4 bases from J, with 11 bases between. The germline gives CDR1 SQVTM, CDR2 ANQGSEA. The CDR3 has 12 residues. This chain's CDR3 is CSVVEGRYEQYF. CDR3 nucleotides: TGCAGCGTTGTGGAGGGGAGGTACGAGCAGTACTTC.

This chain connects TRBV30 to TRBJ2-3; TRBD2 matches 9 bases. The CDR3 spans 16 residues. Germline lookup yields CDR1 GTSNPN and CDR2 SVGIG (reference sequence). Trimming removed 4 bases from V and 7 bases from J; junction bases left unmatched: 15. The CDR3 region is CAWMKLDSGSIYTQYF. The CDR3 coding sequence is TGTGCCTGGATGAAATTGGATAGCGGGAGTATATATACGCAGTATTTT. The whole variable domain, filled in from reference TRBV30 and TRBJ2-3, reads SQTIHQWPATLVQPVGSPLSLECTVEGTSNPNLYWYRQAAGRGLQLLFYSVGIGQISSEVPQNLSASRPQDRQFILSSKKLLLSDSGFYLCAWMKLDSGSIYTQYFGPGTRLTVL.

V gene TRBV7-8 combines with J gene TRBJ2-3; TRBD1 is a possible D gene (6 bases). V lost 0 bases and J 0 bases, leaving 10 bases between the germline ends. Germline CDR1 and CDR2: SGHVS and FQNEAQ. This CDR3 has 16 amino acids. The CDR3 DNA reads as TGTGCCAGCAGCTTAGCAGGGGGAGTAAGCACAGATACGCAGTATTTT. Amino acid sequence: CASSLAGGVSTDTQYF.